This T cell receptor (beta chain) was captured in a study of PD-1 blockade in classical Hodgkin lymphoma. Findings of the study overall: Unlike CD8+ TCR diversity, which did not rise significantly by C4D1, CD4+ TCR diversity did.

Using immunoSEQ multiplex PCR, the repertoire was profiled, and TCRdb retains in-frame clones only, with some absent. Here the sample spans about 84,000 clones, 89% being singletons. With respect to this clone: As yet, its antigen is unknown.

All patients relapsed after autologous stem cell transplantation, and brentuximab vedotin exposure varied. Sequencing used peripheral blood mononuclear cells (PBMCs), obtained at baseline. The clonotype was recovered from a human donor with classical Hodgkin lymphoma.

DNA of the CDR3: TGTGCCAGCAGCGACTTATCCCGACAGGGGGTAGGCGAGCAGTACTTC. As protein: CASSDLSRQGVGEQYF. This chain connects TRBV27 to TRBJ2-7; 9 bases line up with TRBD1. The CDR3 contains 16 residues. Germline V gene sequence: CDR1 MNHEY, CDR2 SMNVEV (reference sequence). The V segment lost 6 bases and the J segment 6 bases; nucleotides outside the gene matches: 15.